These T cell receptor beta chains were read from a single sample in a study of T-cell reconstitution after alpha-beta-depleted transplantation in children. TCRdb used MiXCR to reprocess the PCR reads, holding one entry per CDR3 protein. The data contain roughly 200,000 distinct CDR3 sequences, approximately 15% of them singletons. The sample was PBMCs from the stem cell graft donor, taken from the stem cell graft. Source of these receptors: a human donor who donated a stem cell graft to a child with acute lymphoblastic leukemia. Both conserved end residues are part of each CDR3. Only some rows state a clone size, as once, few, many or a class for expanded clones.

J gene	V gene	clone size	CDR3 protein
TRBJ1-2	TRBV20-1	many	CSAFSGTGYGYTF
TRBJ2-5	TRBV7-2	many	CASSLEGGAETQYF
TRBJ2-5	TRBV12-3/TRBV12-4	many	CASSPGPASEQETQYF
TRBJ2-1	TRBV30	NA	CAWSSGRAYNEQFF
TRBJ1-5	TRBV27	NA	CASSMFEGQPQHF
TRBJ2-5	TRBV7-7	NA	CASSLAGQRETQYF
TRBJ1-4	TRBV10-2	many	CASSETGEKLFF
TRBJ2-7	TRBV20-1	many	CSARDTGLGGYEQYF
TRBJ1-2	TRBV29-1	many	CSVEENPSYGYTF
TRBJ2-7	TRBV10-2	many	CASRVAGGPRGEQYF
TRBJ2-2	TRBV5-1	many	CASSFRVGSGTGELFF
TRBJ1-1	TRBV29-1	many	CSVEGQSATEAFF
TRBJ2-2	TRBV4-2	many	CASSQDLTSGYGNGELFF
TRBJ2-7	TRBV20-1	NA	CSATPRKVPHSSYEQYF
TRBJ2-2	TRBV5-1	many	CASSLVQATGELFF
TRBJ1-1	TRBV12-3/TRBV12-4	NA	CASSFLGGQDEAFF
TRBJ1-2	TRBV24-1	NA	CATKRSGYGYTF
TRBJ2-7	TRBV4-2	NA	CASSQGAGLDPYEQYF
TRBJ2-7	TRBV5-5	many	CASSLRSGEVYEQYF
TRBJ2-1	TRBV28	many	CASSPSIGRFGYEQFF